This entry describes one T cell receptor (beta chain). Its antigen is as yet unknown. Primers for the PCR totalled 60 Vbeta and 13 Jbeta. Sequencing was performed with immunoSEQ multiplex PCR; in TCRdb, only in-frame clones are kept and a portion is missing. Its listing shows 40,000 to 60,000 clones. This sample stems from a study of cytomegalovirus exposure and HLA in healthy donors. The V segment lost 2 bases and the J segment 5 bases; nucleotides outside the gene matches: 6. The CDR3 runs 15 residues. Per germline, CDR1 SGHDT and CDR2 YYEEEE. Overall study findings and caveats: TCR sequences were mostly rare, though some public TCRs occurred in many donors.

The specimen sequenced was PBMCs. This TCR derives from a male donor in good health and CMV-seropositive. The chain joins TRBV5-6 to TRBJ2-3; 9 nucleotides align to TRBD2. CDR3 sequence (DNA): TGTGCCAGCAGCTTAGCGGGGGGCCAAGGAGATACGCAGTATTTT. Translated, it gives CASSLAGGQGDTQYF.